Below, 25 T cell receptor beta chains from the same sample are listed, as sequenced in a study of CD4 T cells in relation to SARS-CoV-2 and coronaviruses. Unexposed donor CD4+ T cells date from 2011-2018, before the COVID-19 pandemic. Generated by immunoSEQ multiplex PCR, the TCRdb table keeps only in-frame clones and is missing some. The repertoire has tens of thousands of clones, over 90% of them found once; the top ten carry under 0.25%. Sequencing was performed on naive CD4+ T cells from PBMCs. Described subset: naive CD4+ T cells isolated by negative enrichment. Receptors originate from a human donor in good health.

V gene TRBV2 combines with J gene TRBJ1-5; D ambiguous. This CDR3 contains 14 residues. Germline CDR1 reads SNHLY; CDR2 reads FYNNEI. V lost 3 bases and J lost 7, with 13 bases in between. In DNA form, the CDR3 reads TGTGCCAGCAGTGAGACCACGACGCGACAGCCCCAGCATTTT. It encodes CASSETTTRQPQHF.

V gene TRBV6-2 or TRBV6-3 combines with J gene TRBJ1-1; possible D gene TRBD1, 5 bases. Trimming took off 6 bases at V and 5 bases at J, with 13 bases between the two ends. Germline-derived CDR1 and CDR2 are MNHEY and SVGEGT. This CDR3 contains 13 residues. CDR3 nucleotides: TGTGCCAGCAGCCGCAGGGTCCCAACTGAAGCTTTCTTT. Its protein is CASSRRVPTEAFF.

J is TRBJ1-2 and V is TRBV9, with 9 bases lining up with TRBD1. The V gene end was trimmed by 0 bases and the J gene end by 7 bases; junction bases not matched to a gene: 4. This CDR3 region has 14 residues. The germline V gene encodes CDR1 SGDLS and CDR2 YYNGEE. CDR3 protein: CASSVAGTGSGYTF. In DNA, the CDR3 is TGTGCCAGCAGCGTAGCTGGGACAGGGAGTGGCTACACCTTC.

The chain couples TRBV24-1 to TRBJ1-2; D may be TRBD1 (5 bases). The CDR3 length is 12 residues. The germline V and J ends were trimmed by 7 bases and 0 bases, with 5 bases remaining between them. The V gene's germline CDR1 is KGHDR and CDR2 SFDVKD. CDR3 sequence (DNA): TGTGCCACCAGCAGGGCTAACTATGGCTACACCTTC. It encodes CATSRANYGYTF.

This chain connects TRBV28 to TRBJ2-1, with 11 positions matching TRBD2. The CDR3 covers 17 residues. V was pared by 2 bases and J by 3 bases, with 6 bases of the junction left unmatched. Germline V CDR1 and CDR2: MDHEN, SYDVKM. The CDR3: CASSLTSGSILYNEQFF. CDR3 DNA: TGTGCCAGCAGTTTAACTAGCGGGAGCATTCTCTACAATGAGCAGTTCTTC.

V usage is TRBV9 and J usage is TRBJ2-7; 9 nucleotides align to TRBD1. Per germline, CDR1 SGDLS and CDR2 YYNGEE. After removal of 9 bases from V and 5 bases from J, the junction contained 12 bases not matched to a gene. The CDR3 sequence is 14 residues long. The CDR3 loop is CATHSGTGFHEQYF. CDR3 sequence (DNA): TGTGCCACCCACTCCGGGACAGGGTTCCACGAGCAGTACTTC.

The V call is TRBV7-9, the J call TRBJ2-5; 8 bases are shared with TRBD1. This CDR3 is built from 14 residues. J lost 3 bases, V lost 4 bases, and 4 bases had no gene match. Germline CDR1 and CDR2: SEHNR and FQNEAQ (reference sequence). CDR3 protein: CASSSMTGEETQYF. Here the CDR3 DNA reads TGTGCCAGCAGCTCGATGACAGGGGAAGAGACCCAGTACTTC. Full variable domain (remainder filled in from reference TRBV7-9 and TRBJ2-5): DTGVSQNPRHKITKRGQNVTFRCDPISEHNRLYWYRQTLGQGPEFLTYFQNEAQLEKSRLLSDRFSAERPKGSFSTLEIQRTEQGDSAMYLCASSSMTGEETQYFGPGTRLLVL.

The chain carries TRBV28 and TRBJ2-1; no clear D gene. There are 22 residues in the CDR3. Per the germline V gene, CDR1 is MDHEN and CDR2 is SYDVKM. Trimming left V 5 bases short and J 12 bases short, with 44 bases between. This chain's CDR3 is CASSIRPRSGLVNGRTPFLQFF. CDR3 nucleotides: TGTGCCAGCAGTATCCGGCCCAGATCGGGTTTGGTCAACGGGCGGACCCCTTTTCTGCAGTTCTTC.

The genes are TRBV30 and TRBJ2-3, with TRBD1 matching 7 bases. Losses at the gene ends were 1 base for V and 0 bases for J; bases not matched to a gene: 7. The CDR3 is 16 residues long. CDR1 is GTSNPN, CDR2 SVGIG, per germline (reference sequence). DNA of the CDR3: TGTGCCTGGAGTGGAGACAGGGAAGGAAGCACAGATACGCAGTATTTT. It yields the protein CAWSGDREGSTDTQYF. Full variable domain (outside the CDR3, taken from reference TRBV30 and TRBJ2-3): SQTIHQWPATLVQPVGSPLSLECTVEGTSNPNLYWYRQAAGRGLQLLFYSVGIGQISSEVPQNLSASRPQDRQFILSSKKLLLSDSGFYLCAWSGDREGSTDTQYFGPGTRLTVL.

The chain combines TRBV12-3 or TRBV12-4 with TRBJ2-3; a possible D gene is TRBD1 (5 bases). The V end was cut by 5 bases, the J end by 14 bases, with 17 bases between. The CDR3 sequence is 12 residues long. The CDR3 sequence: CASSPTVDSWYF. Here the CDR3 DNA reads TGTGCCAGCAGTCCAACAGTAGACAGCTGGTATTTT.

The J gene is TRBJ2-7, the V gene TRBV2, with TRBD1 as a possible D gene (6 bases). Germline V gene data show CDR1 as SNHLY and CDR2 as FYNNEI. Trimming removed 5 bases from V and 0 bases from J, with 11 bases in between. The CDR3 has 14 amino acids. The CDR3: CASSILGASYEQYF. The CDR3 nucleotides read TGTGCCAGCAGTATTCTGGGGGCCTCCTACGAGCAGTACTTC.

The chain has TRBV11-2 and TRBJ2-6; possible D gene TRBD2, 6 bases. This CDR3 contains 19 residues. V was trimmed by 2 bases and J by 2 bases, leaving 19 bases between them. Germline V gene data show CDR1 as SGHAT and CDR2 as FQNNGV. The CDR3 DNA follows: TGTGCCAGCAGCTTATCGGTGTCGGGAGTCTTCACTGGGGCCAACGTCCTGACTTTC. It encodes CASSLSVSGVFTGANVLTF.

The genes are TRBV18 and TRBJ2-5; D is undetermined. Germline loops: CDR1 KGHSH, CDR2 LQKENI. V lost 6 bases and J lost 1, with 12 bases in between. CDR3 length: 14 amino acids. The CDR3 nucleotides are TGTGCCAGCTCCCCAGAGCCGGGCCAAGAGACCCAGTACTTC. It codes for CASSPEPGQETQYF.

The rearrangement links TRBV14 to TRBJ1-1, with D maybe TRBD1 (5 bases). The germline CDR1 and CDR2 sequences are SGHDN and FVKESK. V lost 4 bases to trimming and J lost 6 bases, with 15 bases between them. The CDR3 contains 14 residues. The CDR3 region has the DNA TGTGCCAGCAGCCCCCTCCGGGACCCCCCTGAAGCTTTCTTT. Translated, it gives CASSPLRDPPEAFF.

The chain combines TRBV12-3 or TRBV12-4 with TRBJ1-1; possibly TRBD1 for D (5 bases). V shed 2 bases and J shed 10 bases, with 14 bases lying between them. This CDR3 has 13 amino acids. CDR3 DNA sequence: TGTGCCAGCAGTTTACAGGGAGGGTACGCAGCTTTCTTT. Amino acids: CASSLQGGYAAFF.

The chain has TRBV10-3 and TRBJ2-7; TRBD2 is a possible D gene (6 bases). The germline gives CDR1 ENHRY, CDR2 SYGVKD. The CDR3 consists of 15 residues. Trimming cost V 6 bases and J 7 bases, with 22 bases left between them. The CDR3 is CAIRMDLGGGWEQYF. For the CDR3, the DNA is TGTGCCATCAGAATGGATCTCGGGGGAGGATGGGAGCAGTACTTC.

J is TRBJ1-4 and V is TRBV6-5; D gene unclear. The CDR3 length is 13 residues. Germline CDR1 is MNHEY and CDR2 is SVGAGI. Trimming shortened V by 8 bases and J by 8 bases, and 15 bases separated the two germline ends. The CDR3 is CASGPGKSEKLFF. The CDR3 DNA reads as TGTGCCAGCGGGCCCGGGAAAAGCGAAAAACTGTTTTTT.

The CDR3 here is CASSLVSGASYNEQFF. The CDR3 coding sequence is TGCGCCAGCAGCTTGGTTAGCGGGGCTTCCTACAATGAGCAGTTCTTC. The chain links TRBV5-1 to TRBJ2-1; 8 bases align to TRBD2. This CDR3 has 16 residues. CDR1 is SGHRS, CDR2 YFSETQ, per germline. Unmatched junction bases numbered 3, after V lost 0 bases and J lost 1 base.

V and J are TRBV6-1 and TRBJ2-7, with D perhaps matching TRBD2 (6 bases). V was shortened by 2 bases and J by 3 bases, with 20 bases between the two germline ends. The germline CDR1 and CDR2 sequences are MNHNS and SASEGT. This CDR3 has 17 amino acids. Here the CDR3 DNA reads TGTGCCAGCAGTGAAACGGTTCCGGGAGCAGTGTTCTACGAGCAGTACTTC. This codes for CASSETVPGAVFYEQYF.

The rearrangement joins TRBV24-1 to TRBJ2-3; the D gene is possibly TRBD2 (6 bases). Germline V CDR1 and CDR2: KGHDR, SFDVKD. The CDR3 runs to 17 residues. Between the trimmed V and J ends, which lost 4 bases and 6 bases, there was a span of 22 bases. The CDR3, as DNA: TGTGCCACCAGTGACTCAACCCCCGGGACTGGCTTCGATACGCAGTATTTT. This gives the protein CATSDSTPGTGFDTQYF.

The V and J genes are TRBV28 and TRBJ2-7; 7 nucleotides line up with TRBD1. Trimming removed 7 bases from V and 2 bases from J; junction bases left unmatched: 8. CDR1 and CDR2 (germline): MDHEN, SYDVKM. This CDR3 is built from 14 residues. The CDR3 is CASTVGGSAYEQYF. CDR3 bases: TGTGCCAGCACAGTAGGGGGCAGCGCCTACGAGCAGTACTTC. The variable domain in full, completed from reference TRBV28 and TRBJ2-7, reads DVKVTQSSRYLVKRTGEKVFLECVQDMDHENMFWYRQDPGLGLRLIYFSYDVKMKEKGDIPEGYSVSREKKERFSLILESASTNQTSMYLCASTVGGSAYEQYFGPGTRLTVT.

The CDR3 protein is CASSLAIFRETQYF. CDR3 DNA: TGTGCCAGCAGCTTAGCCATTTTCCGAGAGACCCAGTACTTC. The gene calls are TRBV7-2 and TRBJ2-5; D ambiguous. The germline V and J ends were trimmed by 0 bases and 4 bases, with 9 bases remaining between them. Germline lookup yields CDR1 SGHTA and CDR2 FQGNSA. This CDR3 comprises 14 residues.

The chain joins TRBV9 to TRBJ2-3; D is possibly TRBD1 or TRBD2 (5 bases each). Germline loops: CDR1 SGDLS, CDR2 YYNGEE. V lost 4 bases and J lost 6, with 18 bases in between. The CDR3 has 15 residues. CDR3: CASSLGPNMGDTQYF. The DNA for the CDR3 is TGTGCCAGCAGCCTGGGACCGAATATGGGGGATACGCAGTATTTT.

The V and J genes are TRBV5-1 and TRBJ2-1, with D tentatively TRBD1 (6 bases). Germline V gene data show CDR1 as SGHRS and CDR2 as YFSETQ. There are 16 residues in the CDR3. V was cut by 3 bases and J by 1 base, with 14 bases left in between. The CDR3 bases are TGCGCCAGCAGCTCCCCGGGGACAAATTCCTACAATGAGCAGTTCTTC. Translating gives CASSSPGTNSYNEQFF.

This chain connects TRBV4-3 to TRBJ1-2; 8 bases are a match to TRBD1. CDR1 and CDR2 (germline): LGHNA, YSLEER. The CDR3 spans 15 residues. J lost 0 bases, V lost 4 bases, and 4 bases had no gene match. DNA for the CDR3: TGCGCCAGCAGCCGAGAACAGGGGGCTAACTATGGCTACACCTTC. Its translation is CASSREQGANYGYTF.